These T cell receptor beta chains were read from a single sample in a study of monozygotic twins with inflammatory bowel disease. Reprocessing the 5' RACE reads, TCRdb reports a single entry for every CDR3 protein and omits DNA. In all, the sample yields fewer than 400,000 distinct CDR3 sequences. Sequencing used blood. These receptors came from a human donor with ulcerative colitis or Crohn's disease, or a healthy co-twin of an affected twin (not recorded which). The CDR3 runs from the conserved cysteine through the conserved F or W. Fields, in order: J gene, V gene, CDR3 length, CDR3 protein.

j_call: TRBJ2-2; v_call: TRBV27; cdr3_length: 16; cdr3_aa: CASSFGGTLNTGELFF
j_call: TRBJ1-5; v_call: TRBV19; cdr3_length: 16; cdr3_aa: CASSIAGQGYNQPQHF
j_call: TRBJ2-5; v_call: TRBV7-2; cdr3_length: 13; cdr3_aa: CASSLLSVETQYF
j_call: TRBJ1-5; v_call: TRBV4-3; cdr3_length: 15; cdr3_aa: CASSQEGYSNQPQHF
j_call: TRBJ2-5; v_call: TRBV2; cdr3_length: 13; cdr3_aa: CASTRGEAETQYF
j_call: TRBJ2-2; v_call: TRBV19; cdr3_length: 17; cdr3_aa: CASSKAGLAGNTGELFF
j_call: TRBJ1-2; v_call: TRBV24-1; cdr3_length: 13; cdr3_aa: CATSDRAGDGYTF
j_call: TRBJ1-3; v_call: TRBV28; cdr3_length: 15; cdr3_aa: CASSLPTGFGNTIYF
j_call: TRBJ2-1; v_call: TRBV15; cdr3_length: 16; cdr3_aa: CATSRAPGGSYNEQFF
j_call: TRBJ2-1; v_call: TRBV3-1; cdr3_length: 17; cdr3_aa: CASSQEWGTPYGHEQFF
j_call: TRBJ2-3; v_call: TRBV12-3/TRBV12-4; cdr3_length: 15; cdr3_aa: CASTPSIPSTDTQYF
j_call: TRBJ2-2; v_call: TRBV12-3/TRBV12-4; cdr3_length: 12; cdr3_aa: CASSFGGGELFF
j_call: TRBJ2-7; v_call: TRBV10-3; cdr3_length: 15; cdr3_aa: CAISEPTGRGYEQYF
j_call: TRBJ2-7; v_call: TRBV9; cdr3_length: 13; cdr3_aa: CASSSGGGEEQYF
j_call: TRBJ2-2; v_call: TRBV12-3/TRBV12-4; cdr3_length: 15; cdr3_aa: CASAGLAGFTGELFF
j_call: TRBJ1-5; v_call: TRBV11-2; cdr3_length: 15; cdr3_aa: CACSLSGGGNQPQHF
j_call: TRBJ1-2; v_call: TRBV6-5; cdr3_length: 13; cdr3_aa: CASRQLRTYGYTF
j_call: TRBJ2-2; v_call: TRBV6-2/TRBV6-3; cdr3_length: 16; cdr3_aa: CASSFRDREYPGELFF
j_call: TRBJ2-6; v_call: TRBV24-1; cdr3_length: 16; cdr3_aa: CATSDRGFSGANVLTF
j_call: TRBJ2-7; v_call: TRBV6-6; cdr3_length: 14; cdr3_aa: CASHRGGGSYEQYF
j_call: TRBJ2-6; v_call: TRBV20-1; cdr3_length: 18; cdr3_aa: CSARIRGGKGSGANVLTF
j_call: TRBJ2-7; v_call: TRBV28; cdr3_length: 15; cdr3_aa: CASSPARTGAYEQYF
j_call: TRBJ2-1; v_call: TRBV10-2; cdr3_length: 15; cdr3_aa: CASSRDRGVWDEQFF
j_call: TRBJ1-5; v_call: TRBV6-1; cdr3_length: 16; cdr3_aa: CASRSGQGVSNQPQHF
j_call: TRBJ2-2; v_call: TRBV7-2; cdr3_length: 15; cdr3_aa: CASSPTRGPFGELFF
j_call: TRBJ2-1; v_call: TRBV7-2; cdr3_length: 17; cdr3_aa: CASSLAGAGGGYNEQFF
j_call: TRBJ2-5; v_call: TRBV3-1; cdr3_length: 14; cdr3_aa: CASSPSHFQETQYF
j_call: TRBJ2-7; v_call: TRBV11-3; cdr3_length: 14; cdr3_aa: CASSTGQGGYEQYF
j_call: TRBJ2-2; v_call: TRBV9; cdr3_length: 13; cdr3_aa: CASSATRAGELFF
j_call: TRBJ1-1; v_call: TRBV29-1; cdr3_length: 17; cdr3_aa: CSVDATGGAFRGTEAFF
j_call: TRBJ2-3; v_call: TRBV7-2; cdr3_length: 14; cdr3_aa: CASSSRVGETPDPF
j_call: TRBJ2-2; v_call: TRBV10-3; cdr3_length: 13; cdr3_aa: CAIRPQGTGELFF
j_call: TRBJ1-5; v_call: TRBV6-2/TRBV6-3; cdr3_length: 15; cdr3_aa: CASSYDGAPNQPQHF
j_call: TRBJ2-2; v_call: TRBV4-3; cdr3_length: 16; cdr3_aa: CASSRQGSLGAGELFF
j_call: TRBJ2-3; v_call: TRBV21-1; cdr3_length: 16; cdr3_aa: CASSKAKQGGTDTQYF
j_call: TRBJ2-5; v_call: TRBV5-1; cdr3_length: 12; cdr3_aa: CSSSLDQETQYF
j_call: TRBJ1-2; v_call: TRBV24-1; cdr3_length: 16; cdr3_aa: CATSDRSGGDNYGYTF
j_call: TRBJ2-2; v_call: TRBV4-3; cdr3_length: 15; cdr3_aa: CASSQRPEGTGELFF
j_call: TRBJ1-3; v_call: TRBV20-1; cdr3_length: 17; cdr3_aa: CSASPLGTASSGNTIYF
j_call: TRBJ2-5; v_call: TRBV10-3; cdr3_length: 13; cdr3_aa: CAVEAGAHETQYF
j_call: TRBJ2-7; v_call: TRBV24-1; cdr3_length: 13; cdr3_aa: CATSEPDSYEQYF
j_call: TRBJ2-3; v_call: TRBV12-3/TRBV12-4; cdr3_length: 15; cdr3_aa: CASRPGTVSTDTQYF
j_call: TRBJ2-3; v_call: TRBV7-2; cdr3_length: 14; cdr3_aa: CASSADRGSDTQYF
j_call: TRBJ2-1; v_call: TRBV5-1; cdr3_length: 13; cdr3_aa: CASTRGGLNEQFF
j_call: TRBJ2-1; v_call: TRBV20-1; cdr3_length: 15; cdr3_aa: CSARTPERHYNEQFF